The entry below describes one T cell receptor (beta chain). The antigen is undetermined. This sample is drawn from a study of T cell responses to AZD1222 COVID-19 vaccine. Study-wide points: Clonal diversity was possibly underestimated, and the donors were mostly white British, with more females. Regions left unmutated in variants are reportedly the target of nearly half of spike-specific TCRs.

J was trimmed by 8 bases and V by 4 bases; bases with no gene match: 7. The CDR3 is 13 residues long. Germline CDR1 and CDR2: SQVTM and ANQGSEA. Data came from immunoSEQ multiplex PCR; TCRdb stores just in-frame clones and leaves some out. Found here are 110,000 or so clones, roughly nine tenths of them singletons; the top ten hold approximately 40%. This sequence originates from an adult who received the AZD1222 COVID-19 vaccine. Sequenced here: peripheral blood, sampled 28 days after the second AZD1222 dose. The J gene is TRBJ2-1, the V gene TRBV29-1; TRBD1 agrees at 8 bases. This chain's CDR3 is CSVVEQGEDEQFF. The CDR3 DNA sequence: TGCAGCGTTGTCGAACAGGGGGAGGATGAGCAGTTCTTC.